The TCR beta chain described here comes from a study of T cell changes during pregnancy in multiple sclerosis. Germline assignment: CDR1 SEHNR and CDR2 FQNEAQ (reference sequence). The CDR3 consists of 15 residues. V lost 3 bases and J lost 9; bases outside the gene matches: 6. The table came from immunoSEQ multiplex PCR; TCRdb's copy has only in-frame clones and leaves some out. In the table there are about 40,000 clones, approximately 89% of which are singletons. The genes are TRBV7-9 and TRBJ2-1, with 12 bases fitting TRBD2. This sample comprised peripheral blood, obtained in the first trimester of pregnancy. This sequence was found in a female donor in good health, enrolled as a control in a pregnancy study. CDR3 protein: CASSLMGLAGTEQFF. CDR3 nucleotide sequence: TGTGCCAGCAGCTTGATGGGACTAGCGGGTACTGAGCAGTTCTTC.